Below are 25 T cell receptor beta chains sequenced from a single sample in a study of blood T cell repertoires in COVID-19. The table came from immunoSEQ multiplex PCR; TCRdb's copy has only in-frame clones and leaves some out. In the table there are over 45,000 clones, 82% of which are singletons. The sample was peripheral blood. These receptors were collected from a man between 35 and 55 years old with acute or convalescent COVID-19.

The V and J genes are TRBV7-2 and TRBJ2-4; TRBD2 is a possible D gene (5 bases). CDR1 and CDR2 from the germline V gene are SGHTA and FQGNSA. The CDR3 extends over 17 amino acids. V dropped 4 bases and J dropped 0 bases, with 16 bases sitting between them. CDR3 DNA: TGTGCCAGCAGCTATACTGGTCGGGGATTAGCCAAAAACATTCAGTACTTC. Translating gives CASSYTGRGLAKNIQYF.

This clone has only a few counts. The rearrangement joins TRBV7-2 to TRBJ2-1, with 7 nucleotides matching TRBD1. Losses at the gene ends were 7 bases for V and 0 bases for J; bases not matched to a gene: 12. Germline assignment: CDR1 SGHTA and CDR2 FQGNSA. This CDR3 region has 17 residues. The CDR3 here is CASTTGANLISYNEQFF. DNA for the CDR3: TGTGCCAGCACAACAGGGGCTAACTTAATCTCCTACAATGAGCAGTTCTTC.

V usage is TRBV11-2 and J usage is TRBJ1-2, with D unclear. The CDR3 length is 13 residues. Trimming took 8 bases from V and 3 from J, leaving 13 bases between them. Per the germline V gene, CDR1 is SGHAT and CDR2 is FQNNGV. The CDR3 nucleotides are TGTGCCAGCGAAAACCGGGGATACTATGGCTACACCTTC. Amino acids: CASENRGYYGYTF.

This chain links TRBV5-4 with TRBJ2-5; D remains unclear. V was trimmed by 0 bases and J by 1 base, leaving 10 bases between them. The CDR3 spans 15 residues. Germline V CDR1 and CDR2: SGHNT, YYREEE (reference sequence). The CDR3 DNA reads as TGTGCCAGCAGCTTGGCCGTCAGTTTCCAAGAGACCCAGTACTTC. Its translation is CASSLAVSFQETQYF.

The CDR3 is CAGRTGGTSYNSPLHF. The CDR3 DNA sequence: TGTGCCGGACGGACCGGGGGGACCTCCTATAATTCACCCCTCCACTTT. The rearrangement uses TRBV30 and TRBJ1-6; D perhaps matches TRBD1 (5 bases). The germline V gene has CDR1 GTSNPN and CDR2 SVGIG (reference sequence). V gave up 8 bases and J gave up 0 bases, with 17 bases separating them. The CDR3 length is 16 residues.

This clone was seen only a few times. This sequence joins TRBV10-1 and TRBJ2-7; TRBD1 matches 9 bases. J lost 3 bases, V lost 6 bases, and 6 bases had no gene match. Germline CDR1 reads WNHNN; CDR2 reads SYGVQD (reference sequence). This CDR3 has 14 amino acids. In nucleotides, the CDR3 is TGCGCCAGCAGCCGGACAGGGGCTCACTACGAGCAGTACTTC. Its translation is CASSRTGAHYEQYF.

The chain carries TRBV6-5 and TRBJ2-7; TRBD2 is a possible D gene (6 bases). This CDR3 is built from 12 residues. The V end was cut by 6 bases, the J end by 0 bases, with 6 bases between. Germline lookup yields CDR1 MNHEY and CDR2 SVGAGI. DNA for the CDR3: TGTGCCAGCAGCGGGAGCTCCTACGAGCAGTACTTC. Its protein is CASSGSSYEQYF.

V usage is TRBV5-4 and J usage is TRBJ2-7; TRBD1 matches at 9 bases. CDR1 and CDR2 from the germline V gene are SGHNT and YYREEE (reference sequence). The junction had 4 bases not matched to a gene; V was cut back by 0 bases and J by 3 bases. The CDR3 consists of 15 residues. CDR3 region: CASSLGGTGFYEQYF. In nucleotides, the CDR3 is TGTGCCAGCAGCTTGGGGGGGACAGGGTTCTACGAGCAGTACTTC.

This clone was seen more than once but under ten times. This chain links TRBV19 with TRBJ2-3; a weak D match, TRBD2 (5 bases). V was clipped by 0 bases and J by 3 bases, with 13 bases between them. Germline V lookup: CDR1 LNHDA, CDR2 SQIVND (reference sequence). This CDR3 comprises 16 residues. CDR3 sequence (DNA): TGTGCCAGTAGTATAGATATGGGCGGGCCAACAGATACGCAGTATTTT. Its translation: CASSIDMGGPTDTQYF. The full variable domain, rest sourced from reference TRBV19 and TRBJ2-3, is DGGITQSPKYLFRKEGQNVTLSCEQNLNHDAMYWYRQDPGQGLRLIYYSQIVNDFQKGDIAEGYSVSREKKESFPLTVTSAQKNPTAFYLCASSIDMGGPTDTQYFGPGTRLTVL.

Written as DNA, the CDR3 is TGTGCCAGCAGGGATAGGACAGCACTCTACGAGCAGTACTTC. Its protein product is CASRDRTALYEQYF. The chain recombines TRBV2 with TRBJ2-7; tentatively, D is TRBD1 (6 bases). The CDR3 length is 14 residues. Between the trimmed V and J ends, which lost 6 bases and 3 bases, there was a span of 15 bases. Per germline, CDR1 SNHLY and CDR2 FYNNEI.

The CDR3 sequence: CASSDPGGVYNEQFF. In nucleotides, the CDR3 is TGTGCCAGCAGTGACCCAGGGGGCGTGTACAATGAGCAGTTCTTC. The rearrangement links TRBV2 to TRBJ2-1, with 8 nucleotides matching TRBD1. Germline V gives CDR1 SNHLY, CDR2 FYNNEI. The CDR3 runs 15 residues. V shed 3 bases and J 4 bases; nucleotides not matched to a gene: 5.

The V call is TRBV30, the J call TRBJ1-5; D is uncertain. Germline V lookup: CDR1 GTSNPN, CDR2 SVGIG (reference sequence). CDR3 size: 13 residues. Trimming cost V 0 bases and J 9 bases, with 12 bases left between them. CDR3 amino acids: CAWSVKATPPQHF. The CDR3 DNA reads TGTGCCTGGAGTGTAAAGGCGACACCGCCCCAGCATTTT. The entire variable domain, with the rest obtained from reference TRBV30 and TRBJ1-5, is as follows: SQTIHQWPATLVQPVGSPLSLECTVEGTSNPNLYWYRQAAGRGLQLLFYSVGIGQISSEVPQNLSASRPQDRQFILSSKKLLLSDSGFYLCAWSVKATPPQHFGDGTRLSIL.

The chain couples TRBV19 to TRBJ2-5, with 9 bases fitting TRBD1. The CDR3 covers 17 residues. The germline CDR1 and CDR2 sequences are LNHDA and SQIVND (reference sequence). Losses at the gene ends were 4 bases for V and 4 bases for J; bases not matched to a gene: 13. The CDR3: CASSNRGGTGRGETQYF. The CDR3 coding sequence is TGTGCCAGTAGTAATCGGGGTGGGACAGGGAGAGGAGAGACCCAGTACTTC.

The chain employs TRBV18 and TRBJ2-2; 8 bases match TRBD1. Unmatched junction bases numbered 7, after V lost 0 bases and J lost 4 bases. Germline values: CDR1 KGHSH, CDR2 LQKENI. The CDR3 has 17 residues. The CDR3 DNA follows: TGTGCCAGCTCACCACCGGCCAGGGGGCGCACCACCGGGGAGCTGTTTTTT. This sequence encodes CASSPPARGRTTGELFF.

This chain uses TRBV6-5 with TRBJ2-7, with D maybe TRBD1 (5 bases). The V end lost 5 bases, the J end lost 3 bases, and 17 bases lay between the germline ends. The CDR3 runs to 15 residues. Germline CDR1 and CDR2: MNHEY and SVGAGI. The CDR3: CASSRTPGYLYEQYF. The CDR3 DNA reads TGTGCCAGCAGTAGGACACCGGGTTACCTCTACGAGCAGTACTTC.

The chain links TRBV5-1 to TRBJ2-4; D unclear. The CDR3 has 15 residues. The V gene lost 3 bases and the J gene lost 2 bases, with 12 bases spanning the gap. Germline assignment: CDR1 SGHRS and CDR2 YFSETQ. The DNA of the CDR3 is TGCGCCAGCAGCTCCCGATCCGCGACCAAAAACATTCAGTACTTC. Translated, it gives CASSSRSATKNIQYF.

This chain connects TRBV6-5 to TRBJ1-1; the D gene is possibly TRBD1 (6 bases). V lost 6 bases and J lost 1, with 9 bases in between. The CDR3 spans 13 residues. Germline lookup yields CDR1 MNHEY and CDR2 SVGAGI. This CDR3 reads CASRPQGNTEAFF. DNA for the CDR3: TGTGCCAGCAGGCCACAGGGGAACACTGAAGCTTTCTTT.

This CDR3 reads CASSEFGGSYEQYF. In DNA form, the CDR3 reads TGTGCCAGCAGTGAATTCGGGGGGTCCTACGAGCAGTACTTC. The chain is built from TRBV25-1 and TRBJ2-7; 7 bases match TRBD2. V was pared by 1 base and J by 1 base, with 1 base of the junction left unmatched. The CDR3 has 14 amino acids. CDR1 is MGHDK and CDR2 is SYGVNS in the germline V gene.

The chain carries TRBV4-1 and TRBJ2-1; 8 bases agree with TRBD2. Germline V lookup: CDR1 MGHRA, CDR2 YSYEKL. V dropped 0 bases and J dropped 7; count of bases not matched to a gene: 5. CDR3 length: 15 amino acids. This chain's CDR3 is CASSQELAGANEQFF. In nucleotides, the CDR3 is TGCGCCAGCAGCCAAGAGCTAGCGGGTGCAAATGAGCAGTTCTTC.

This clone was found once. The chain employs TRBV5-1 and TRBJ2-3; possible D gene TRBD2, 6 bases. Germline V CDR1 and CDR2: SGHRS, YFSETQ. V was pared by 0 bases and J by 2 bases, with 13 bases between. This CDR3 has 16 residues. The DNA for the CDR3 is TGCGCCAGCAGCTTGGGATTTGGGAGGAACACAGATACGCAGTATTTT. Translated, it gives CASSLGFGRNTDTQYF.

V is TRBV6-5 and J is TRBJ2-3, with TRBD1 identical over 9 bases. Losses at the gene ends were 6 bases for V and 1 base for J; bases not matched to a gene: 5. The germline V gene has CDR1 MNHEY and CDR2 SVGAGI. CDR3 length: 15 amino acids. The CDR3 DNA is TGTGCCAGCAGAGCACACAGGGGGCGCACAGATACGCAGTATTTT. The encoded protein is CASRAHRGRTDTQYF.

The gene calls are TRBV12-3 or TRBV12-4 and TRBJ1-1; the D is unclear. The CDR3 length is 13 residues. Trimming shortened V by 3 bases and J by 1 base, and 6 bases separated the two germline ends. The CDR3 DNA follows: TGTGCCAGCAGTTTGCTAGAGAACACTGAAGCTTTCTTT. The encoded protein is CASSLLENTEAFF.

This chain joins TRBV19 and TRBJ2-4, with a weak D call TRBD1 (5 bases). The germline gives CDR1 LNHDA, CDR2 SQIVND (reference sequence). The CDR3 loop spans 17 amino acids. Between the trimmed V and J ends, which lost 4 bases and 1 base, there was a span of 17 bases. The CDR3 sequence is CASSRIQDSSAKNIQYF. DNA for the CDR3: TGTGCCAGTAGTAGAATACAGGATTCTAGTGCCAAAAACATTCAGTACTTC.

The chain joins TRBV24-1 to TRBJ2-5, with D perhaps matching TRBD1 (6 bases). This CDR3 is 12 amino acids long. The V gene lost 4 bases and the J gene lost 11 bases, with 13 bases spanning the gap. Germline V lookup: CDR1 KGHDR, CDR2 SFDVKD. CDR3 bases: TGTGCCACCAGTGACCTCCAGGGGTTTCAGTACTTC. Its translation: CATSDLQGFQYF.

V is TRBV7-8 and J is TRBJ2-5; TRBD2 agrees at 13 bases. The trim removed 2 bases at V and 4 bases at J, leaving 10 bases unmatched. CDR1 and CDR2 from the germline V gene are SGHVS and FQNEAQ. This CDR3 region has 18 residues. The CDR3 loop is CASSLKTGLAGNGETQYF. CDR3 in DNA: TGTGCCAGCAGCTTAAAAACGGGACTAGCGGGGAACGGAGAGACCCAGTACTTC.